This TCR beta chain was recovered during a study of blood T cell repertoires in COVID-19. Across the whole study: Nucleic acid was either cDNA or gDNA, and it came from T cells, B-cell-depleted T cells, or PBMCs.

Enrolment of Seattle patients took place during active infection, and they were followed longitudinally. Germline CDR1 reads LNHDA; CDR2 reads SQIVND (reference sequence). The CDR3 covers 17 residues. V was pared by 2 bases and J by 3 bases, with 6 bases of the junction left unmatched. As handled by the study authors: Nucleated cell counts were estimated from reference gene primer amplification. Here immunoSEQ multiplex PCR was the method, and the copy in TCRdb shows in-frame clones only, minus some. V and J calls and clone size are copied from that table; D and trimming were computed from the DNA. The sample consists of about 220,000 clones, roughly nine tenths of them appearing once.

The source material was peripheral blood. The TCR was taken from a woman between 45 and 60 years old with COVID-19, enrolled during active disease. The rearrangement uses TRBV19 and TRBJ2-2; 10 bases match TRBD2. CDR3 loop: CASSISSGGFDTGELFF. CDR3 DNA: TGTGCCAGTAGTATAAGTAGCGGGGGGTTCGACACCGGGGAGCTGTTTTTT.